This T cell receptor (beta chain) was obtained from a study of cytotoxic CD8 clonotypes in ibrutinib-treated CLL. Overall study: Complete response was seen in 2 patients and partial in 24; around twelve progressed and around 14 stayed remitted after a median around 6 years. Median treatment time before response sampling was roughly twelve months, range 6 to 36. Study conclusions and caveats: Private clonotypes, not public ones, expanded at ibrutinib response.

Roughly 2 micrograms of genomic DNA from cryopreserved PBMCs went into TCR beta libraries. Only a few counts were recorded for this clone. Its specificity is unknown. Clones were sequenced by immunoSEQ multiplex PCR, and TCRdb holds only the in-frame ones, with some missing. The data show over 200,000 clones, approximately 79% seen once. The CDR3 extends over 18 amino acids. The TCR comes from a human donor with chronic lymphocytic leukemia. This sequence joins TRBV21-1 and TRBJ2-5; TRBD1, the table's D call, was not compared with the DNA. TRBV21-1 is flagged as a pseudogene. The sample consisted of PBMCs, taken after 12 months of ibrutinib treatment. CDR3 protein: CASSKDSGQGEREETQYF. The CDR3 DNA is TGTGCCAGCAGCAAAGATTCCGGACAGGGTGAAAGGGAAGAGACCCAGTACTTC.